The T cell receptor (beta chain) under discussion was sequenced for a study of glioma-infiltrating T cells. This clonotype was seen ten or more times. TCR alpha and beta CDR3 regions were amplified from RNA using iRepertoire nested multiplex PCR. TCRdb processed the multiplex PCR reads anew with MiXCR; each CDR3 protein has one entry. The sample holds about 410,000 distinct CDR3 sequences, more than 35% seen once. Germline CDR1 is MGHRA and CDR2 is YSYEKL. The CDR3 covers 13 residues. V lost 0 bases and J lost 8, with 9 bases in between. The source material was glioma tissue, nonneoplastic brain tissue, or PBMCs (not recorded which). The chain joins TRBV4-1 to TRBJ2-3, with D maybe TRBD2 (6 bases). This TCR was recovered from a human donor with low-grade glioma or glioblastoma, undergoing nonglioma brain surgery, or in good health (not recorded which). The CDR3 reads CASSQDRRVTQYF. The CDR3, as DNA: TGCGCCAGCAGCCAAGATCGGAGGGTTACGCAGTATTTT.